The next 14 T cell receptor beta chains were all read from a single sample in a study of cytomegalovirus exposure and HLA in healthy donors. The PCR contained 60 Vbeta and 13 Jbeta primers. Sequenced by immunoSEQ multiplex PCR; TCRdb stores in-frame clones only, minus some. Found here are around 53,000 clones; the top ten clones hold around 12%. Sequenced sample: PBMCs. The origin of the receptors is a man aged 18-30 years in good health and CMV-seropositive.

The chain recombines TRBV19 with TRBJ2-2; D not certain. V lost 1 base, J lost 6 bases, and 9 bases lay in between. The CDR3 contains 14 residues. The germline gives CDR1 LNHDA, CDR2 SQIVND (reference sequence). Here the CDR3 reads CASSIGLGPGELFF. In DNA form, the CDR3 reads TGTGCCAGTAGTATAGGGCTAGGCCCCGGGGAGCTGTTTTTT.

V gene TRBV19 combines with J gene TRBJ1-1; tentatively, D is TRBD1 (6 bases). The germline V and J ends were trimmed by 6 bases and 4 bases, with 6 bases remaining between them. The germline gives CDR1 LNHDA, CDR2 SQIVND (reference sequence). The CDR3 runs to 11 residues. The CDR3 DNA follows: TGTGCCAGTAGACAGGGCACTGAAGCTTTCTTT. It translates to CASRQGTEAFF. The full variable domain, in which reference TRBV19 and TRBJ1-1 provide the parts outside the CDR3, is DGGITQSPKYLFRKEGQNVTLSCEQNLNHDAMYWYRQDPGQGLRLIYYSQIVNDFQKGDIAEGYSVSREKKESFPLTVTSAQKNPTAFYLCASRQGTEAFFGQGTRLTVV.

The chain employs TRBV7-9 and TRBJ2-7, with unresolved D. The CDR3 consists of 14 residues. V was pared by 3 bases and J by 0 bases, with 9 bases between. Looked up from germline, CDR1 is SEHNR and CDR2 is FQNEAQ (reference sequence). The CDR3 nucleotides are TGTGCCAGCAGCTTTGGCCATACCTCCTACGAGCAGTACTTC. Translation: CASSFGHTSYEQYF.

The CDR3 nucleotides read TGTGCCAGCAGCCCCGGGGTAAAAAACATTCAGTACTTC. Protein: CASSPGVKNIQYF. This chain links TRBV6-5 with TRBJ2-4; TRBD2 might be the D (5 bases). Trimming stripped 6 bases from V and 4 bases from J, with 10 bases between. The germline V gene encodes CDR1 MNHEY and CDR2 SVGAGI. This CDR3 region has 13 residues.

The chain combines TRBV27 with TRBJ1-1; D gene ambiguous. V dropped 2 bases and J dropped 7 bases, with 14 bases sitting between them. From germline, CDR1 is MNHEY and CDR2 SMNVEV (reference sequence). This CDR3 has 14 residues. CDR3 bases: TGTGCCAGCAGTTTAGTTTTCCCAGGCCTTGAAGCTTTCTTT. Protein sequence: CASSLVFPGLEAFF.

The V gene is TRBV7-9, the J gene TRBJ2-7, with 8 nucleotides matching TRBD2. The germline CDR1 and CDR2 sequences are SEHNR and FQNEAQ (reference sequence). CDR3 length: 17 residues. The V segment lost 4 bases and the J segment 2 bases; nucleotides outside the gene matches: 13. For the CDR3, the DNA is TGTGCCAGCAGCTATCGACTAGCGCAGGGACGTACCTACGAGCAGTACTTC. It codes for CASSYRLAQGRTYEQYF.

The genes are TRBV10-2 and TRBJ2-3; a weak D match, TRBD1 (5 bases). This CDR3 region has 13 residues. V dropped 6 bases and J dropped 2 bases, with 9 bases sitting between them. The germline CDR1 and CDR2 sequences are WSHSY and SAAADI. In nucleotides, the CDR3 is TGCGCCAGCAGGGAGACAGTCACAGATACGCAGTATTTT. It encodes CASRETVTDTQYF.

J is TRBJ2-1 and V is TRBV28, with 9 bases lining up with TRBD2. From germline, CDR1 is MDHEN and CDR2 SYDVKM. The V gene end was trimmed by 5 bases and the J gene end by 7 bases; junction bases not matched to a gene: 6. This CDR3 comprises 14 residues. Written as DNA, the CDR3 is TGTGCCAGCAGTACCGGGACTAGCCTAAATGAGCAGTTCTTC. Its translation: CASSTGTSLNEQFF. Full variable domain (outside the CDR3, taken from reference TRBV28 and TRBJ2-1): DVKVTQSSRYLVKRTGEKVFLECVQDMDHENMFWYRQDPGLGLRLIYFSYDVKMKEKGDIPEGYSVSREKKERFSLILESASTNQTSMYLCASSTGTSLNEQFFGPGTRLTVL.

The CDR3 protein is CASSLGWGQVHEQYF. The CDR3 coding sequence is TGTGCCAGCAGCTTAGGATGGGGACAGGTACACGAGCAGTACTTC. This chain uses TRBV7-8 with TRBJ2-7, with 8 bases matching TRBD1. This CDR3 comprises 15 residues. Germline assignment: CDR1 SGHVS and CDR2 FQNEAQ. The ends lost 1 base at V and 5 bases at J; junction bases unmatched: 7.

This CDR3 reads CASSPGTVGYHQETQYF. As DNA, the CDR3 is TGTGCCAGCAGTCCTGGGACAGTTGGGTACCACCAAGAGACCCAGTACTTC. This chain connects TRBV27 to TRBJ2-5; 7 positions match TRBD1. V was pared by 5 bases and J by 0 bases, with 12 bases of the junction left unmatched. In germline, CDR1 is MNHEY, CDR2 SMNVEV (reference sequence). CDR3 size: 17 residues.

The V and J genes are TRBV9 and TRBJ1-3; maybe TRBD1 (6 bases). The CDR3 has 16 amino acids. Trimming removed 0 bases from V and 0 bases from J, with 10 bases in between. The germline gives CDR1 SGDLS, CDR2 YYNGEE. The CDR3 loop reads CASSVGAGDSGNTIYF. In DNA, the CDR3 is TGTGCCAGCAGCGTAGGGGCAGGGGACTCTGGAAACACCATATATTTT.

The rearrangement links TRBV5-4 to TRBJ1-1, with D perhaps TRBD1 (5 bases). The V gene lost 3 bases and the J gene lost 8 bases, with 8 bases spanning the gap. The CDR3 totals 11 residues. From germline, CDR1 is SGHNT and CDR2 YYREEE (reference sequence). CDR3 region: CASSSDREAFF. The CDR3 coding sequence is TGTGCCAGCAGCTCAGACAGAGAAGCTTTCTTT.

V usage is TRBV13 and J usage is TRBJ2-1; 9 bases are shared with TRBD2. J lost 3 bases, V lost 1 base, and 1 base had no gene match. The germline V gene encodes CDR1 PRHDT and CDR2 FYEKMQ (reference sequence). The CDR3 has 15 residues. The CDR3 region is CASSLELAGYNEQFF. DNA of the CDR3: TGTGCCAGCAGCTTAGAACTAGCGGGCTACAATGAGCAGTTCTTC.

This rearrangement joins TRBV11-2 to TRBJ1-1; 7 bases line up with TRBD1. The CDR3 runs to 15 residues. Germline-derived CDR1 and CDR2 are SGHAT and FQNNGV. The V gene end was trimmed by 5 bases and the J gene end by 5 bases; junction bases not matched to a gene: 11. CDR3 protein: CASSTRQGVETEAFF. The CDR3 nucleotides read TGTGCCAGCAGCACCAGACAGGGAGTGGAGACTGAAGCTTTCTTT. Drawing the rest from reference TRBV11-2 and TRBJ1-1, the complete variable domain is EAGVAQSPRYKIIEKRQSVAFWCNPISGHATLYWYQQILGQGPKLLIQFQNNGVVDDSQLPKDRFSAERLKGVDSTLKIQPAKLEDSAVYLCASSTRQGVETEAFFGQGTRLTVV.